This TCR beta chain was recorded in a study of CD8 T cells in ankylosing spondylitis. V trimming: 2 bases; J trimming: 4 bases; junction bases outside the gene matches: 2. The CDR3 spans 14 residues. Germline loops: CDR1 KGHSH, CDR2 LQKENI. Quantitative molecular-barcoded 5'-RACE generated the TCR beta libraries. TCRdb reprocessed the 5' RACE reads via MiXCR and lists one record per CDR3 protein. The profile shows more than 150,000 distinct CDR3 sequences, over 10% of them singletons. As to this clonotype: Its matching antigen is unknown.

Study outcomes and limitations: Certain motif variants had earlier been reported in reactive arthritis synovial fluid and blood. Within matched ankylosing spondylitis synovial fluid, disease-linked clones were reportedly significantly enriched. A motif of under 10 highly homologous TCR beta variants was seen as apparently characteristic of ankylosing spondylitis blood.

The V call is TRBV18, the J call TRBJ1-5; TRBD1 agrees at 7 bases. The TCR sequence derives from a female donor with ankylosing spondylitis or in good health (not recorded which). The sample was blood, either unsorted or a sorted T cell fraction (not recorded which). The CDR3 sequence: CASSPLDRNQPQHF. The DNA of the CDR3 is TGTGCCAGCTCACCATTGGACAGGAATCAGCCCCAGCATTTT.